This TCR beta chain is drawn from a study of beta chain features in type 1 diabetes. Expressed TCRB transcripts were sequenced because the entire RNA isolate underwent reverse transcription. The repertoire was sequenced with immunoSEQ multiplex PCR; TCRdb's copy has only in-frame clones and lacks some. The profile shows about 900,000 clones, under 20% of them singletons. V lost 5 bases and J 0 bases, leaving 5 bases between the germline ends. Germline V gives CDR1 SGHTA, CDR2 FQGNSA. This CDR3 spans 14 amino acids. Concerning this clone: This specimen includes other DNA sequences encoding the same CDR3.

The sequence derives from a woman under 30 in good health. This chain connects TRBV7-2 to TRBJ2-6; D is uncertain. The sample comprised naive CD4+ T cells from blood. CDR3 residues: CASSRSSGANVLTF. DNA for the CDR3: TGTGCCAGCAGCCGAAGCTCTGGGGCCAACGTCCTGACTTTC.